Listed here are 19 T cell receptor beta chains from one sample, sequenced in a study of blood T cell repertoires in COVID-19. Sequencing used immunoSEQ multiplex PCR; TCRdb keeps in-frame clones, though not all of them. This sample has some 200,000 clones, with about 76% found just once. The sequenced material came from PBMCs or T cells enriched from blood (not recorded which). The receptors originated from a woman between 50 and 59 years old with acute COVID-19.

This clone was detected only a few times. V usage is TRBV28 and J usage is TRBJ1-2, with a tentative D call TRBD1 (6 bases). The V end was cut by 7 bases, the J end by 4 bases, with 16 bases between. Germline CDR1 and CDR2: MDHEN and SYDVKM. The CDR3 covers 14 residues. The CDR3, as DNA: TGTGCCAGCACCATTCAACAGGGTAGCTATGGCTACACCTTC. It codes for CASTIQQGSYGYTF.

The CDR3 loop is CASSRQGGTVTDTQYF. CDR3 nucleotide sequence: TGTGCCAGCTCACGGCAGGGGGGCACGGTCACAGATACGCAGTATTTT. The chain combines TRBV18 with TRBJ2-3; D possibly corresponds to TRBD1 (7 bases). Trimming took 4 bases from V and 2 from J, leaving 16 bases between them. Germline CDR1 KGHSH, CDR2 LQKENI. The CDR3 is 16 residues long.

In DNA, the CDR3 is TGTGCCAGCTCACCACCGGGACAAGTAGATCAGCCCCAGCATTTT. Its translation is CASSPPGQVDQPQHF. The J gene is TRBJ1-5, the V gene TRBV18, with D possibly TRBD1 on 6 matching bases. Trimming left V 0 bases short and J 5 bases short, with 11 bases between. This CDR3 has 15 residues. CDR1 and CDR2 from the germline V gene are KGHSH and LQKENI.

The chain joins TRBV7-2 to TRBJ1-4; 8 nucleotides agree with TRBD1. Per the germline V gene, CDR1 is SGHTA and CDR2 is FQGNSA. The CDR3 sequence is 15 residues long. After removal of 5 bases from V and 8 bases from J, the junction contained 10 bases not matched to a gene. In DNA form, the CDR3 reads TGTGCCAGCAGCCCCGCCGGACAGGGTTGGGAAAAACTGTTTTTT. Translation gives CASSPAGQGWEKLFF.

This chain uses TRBV5-1 with TRBJ2-5; 8 nucleotides match TRBD2. Trimming removed 4 bases from V and 4 bases from J; junction bases left unmatched: 9. Germline loops: CDR1 SGHRS, CDR2 YFSETQ. This CDR3 contains 15 residues. The CDR3 region is CASSPGGGGRETQYF. For the CDR3, the DNA is TGCGCCAGCAGCCCGGGAGGCGGGGGGAGAGAGACCCAGTACTTC.

The rearrangement joins TRBV7-2 to TRBJ1-2; D may be TRBD1 (6 bases). Germline V gene data show CDR1 as SGHTA and CDR2 as FQGNSA. The CDR3 is 17 residues long. V lost 5 bases and J 1 base, leaving 20 bases between the germline ends. The CDR3 DNA reads TGTGCCAGCAGCCCCGTGGGCAGGGGAGATCTTAACTATGGCTACACCTTC. Translating it yields CASSPVGRGDLNYGYTF. The full variable domain, in which reference TRBV7-2 and TRBJ1-2 provide the parts outside the CDR3, is GAGVSQSPSNKVTEKGKDVELRCDPISGHTALYWYRQSLGQGLEFLIYFQGNSAPDKSGLPSDRFSAERTGGSVSTLTIQRTQQEDSAVYLCASSPVGRGDLNYGYTFGSGTRLTVV.

The V call is TRBV7-2, the J call TRBJ2-1, with 10 bases that match TRBD2. CDR3 length equals 15 residues. Germline CDR1 is SGHTA and CDR2 is FQGNSA. The V gene end was trimmed by 1 base and the J gene end by 8 bases; junction bases not matched to a gene: 5. CDR3 in amino acids: CASSLVAGGGHEQFF. In DNA form, the CDR3 reads TGTGCCAGCAGCTTAGTAGCGGGAGGCGGGCATGAGCAGTTCTTC.

The CDR3, as DNA: TGTGCCAGCAGCTTGGGGGGGGAAACCTTAGCCAAAAACATTCAGTACTTC. Its translation is CASSLGGETLAKNIQYF. The chain recombines TRBV5-4 with TRBJ2-4; TRBD2 might be the D (6 bases). Germline CDR1 is SGHNT and CDR2 is YYREEE (reference sequence). Trimming took 0 bases from V and 0 from J, leaving 13 bases between them. CDR3 size: 17 residues. The full variable domain, its missing parts supplied by reference TRBV5-4 and TRBJ2-4, is ETGVTQSPTHLIKTRGQQVTLRCSSQSGHNTVSWYQQALGQGPQFIFQYYREEENGRGNFPPRFSGLQFPNYSSELNVNALELDDSALYLCASSLGGETLAKNIQYFGAGTRLSVL.

The rearrangement uses TRBV20-1 and TRBJ2-2; D is ambiguous. The CDR3 contains 11 residues. Germline V gene data show CDR1 as DFQATT and CDR2 as SNEGSKA (reference sequence). V shed 2 bases and J shed 6 bases, with 4 bases lying between them. The CDR3 region has the DNA TGCAGTGCTAGACTAGCCGGGGAGCTGTTTTTT. This sequence encodes CSARLAGELFF.

In DNA, the CDR3 is TGTGCCAGCAGCTTGAATCGTGGACTAGGTAACACCGGGGAGCTGTTTTTT. Protein sequence: CASSLNRGLGNTGELFF. This chain uses TRBV5-4 with TRBJ2-2, with 7 nucleotides matching TRBD2. The germline CDR1 and CDR2 sequences are SGHNT and YYREEE (reference sequence). V lost 1 base to trimming and J lost 2 bases; unmatched junction nucleotides: 8. The CDR3 covers 17 residues.

The chain couples TRBV6-5 to TRBJ1-4; D is undetermined. This CDR3 region has 15 residues. The germline V gene has CDR1 MNHEY and CDR2 SVGAGI. Trimming pared 6 bases from V and 3 bases from J, leaving 14 bases between. The CDR3 sequence is CASRPGSSPNEKLFF. The CDR3 coding sequence is TGTGCCAGCAGACCGGGGAGTAGCCCTAATGAAAAACTGTTTTTT.

The V call is TRBV9, the J call TRBJ2-3; 8 nucleotides agree with TRBD2. The CDR3 runs to 14 residues. CDR1 SGDLS and CDR2 YYNGEE come from the germline V gene. Losses at the gene ends were 4 bases for V and 1 base for J; bases not matched to a gene: 2. The CDR3 DNA is TGTGCCAGCAGCCGGGAGGGTGGCACAGATACGCAGTATTTT. It translates to CASSREGGTDTQYF.

The genes are TRBV28 and TRBJ2-7; no firm D call. Per the germline V gene, CDR1 is MDHEN and CDR2 is SYDVKM. The V and J ends lost 6 bases and 0 bases respectively, with 21 bases between them. There are 17 residues in the CDR3. The DNA of the CDR3 is TGTGCCAGCAGACGTGCAGTCCGGCGGTACCCCTCCTACGAGCAGTACTTC. Encoded protein: CASRRAVRRYPSYEQYF. Full variable domain (rest looked up from reference TRBV28 and TRBJ2-7): DVKVTQSSRYLVKRTGEKVFLECVQDMDHENMFWYRQDPGLGLRLIYFSYDVKMKEKGDIPEGYSVSREKKERFSLILESASTNQTSMYLCASRRAVRRYPSYEQYFGPGTRLTVT.

This chain joins TRBV12-3 or TRBV12-4 and TRBJ1-2, with TRBD1 matching over 7 bases. CDR3 length: 12 amino acids. After removal of 4 bases from V and 8 bases from J, the junction contained 4 bases not matched to a gene. CDR3 nucleotides: TGTGCCAGCAGTTGGGACAGTTACGGCTACACCTTC. This sequence encodes CASSWDSYGYTF.

The CDR3, as DNA: TGTGCCAGTAGTGTTACTAGTTTTGGAGAGACCCAGTACTTC. This encodes CASSVTSFGETQYF. The chain combines TRBV19 with TRBJ2-5, with D tentatively TRBD2 (5 bases). The CDR3 totals 14 residues. Trimming stripped 5 bases from V and 4 bases from J, with 14 bases between. Per germline, CDR1 LNHDA and CDR2 SQIVND (reference sequence).

The chain combines TRBV6-1 with TRBJ2-2, with D unclear. Germline-derived CDR1 and CDR2 are MNHNS and SASEGT. V was trimmed by 4 bases and J by 0 bases, leaving 21 bases between them. This CDR3 is 19 amino acids long. CDR3 protein: CASSVSGGLVGSNTGELFF. CDR3 nucleotides: TGTGCCAGCAGTGTTTCAGGTGGCTTGGTGGGCTCGAACACCGGGGAGCTGTTTTTT.

CDR3 loop: CASSLTGDLRNTGELFF. The CDR3 DNA sequence: TGCGCCAGCAGCTTGACAGGGGATTTAAGGAACACCGGGGAGCTGTTTTTT. V is TRBV5-1 and J is TRBJ2-2; 7 positions match TRBD1. This CDR3 is built from 17 residues. Germline V gene data show CDR1 as SGHRS and CDR2 as YFSETQ. J lost 1 base, V lost 1 base, and 7 bases had no gene match.

The chain is built from TRBV15 and TRBJ1-3; D call uncertain. V lost 0 bases and J lost 0, with 12 bases in between. The CDR3 has 17 amino acids. Germline assignment: CDR1 LNHNV and CDR2 YYDKDF (reference sequence). CDR3 region: CATSRDITEPSGNTIYF. CDR3 coding DNA: TGTGCCACCAGCAGAGATATAACAGAACCCTCTGGAAACACCATATATTTT.

As DNA, the CDR3 is TGTGCCAGCTCACCGCGTCAGGCGGGAGGAACGAACACCGGGGAGCTGTTTTTT. Its protein is CASSPRQAGGTNTGELFF. The chain couples TRBV18 to TRBJ2-2; TRBD2 matches 8 bases. Losses at the gene ends were 3 bases for V and 0 bases for J; bases not matched to a gene: 9. Germline CDR1 is KGHSH and CDR2 is LQKENI. The CDR3 runs to 18 residues. Full variable domain (remainder filled in from reference TRBV18 and TRBJ2-2): NAGVMQNPRHLVRRRGQEARLRCSPMKGHSHVYWYRQLPEEGLKFMVYLQKENIIDESGMPKERFSAEFPKEGPSILRIQQVVRGDSAAYFCASSPRQAGGTNTGELFFGEGSRLTVL.